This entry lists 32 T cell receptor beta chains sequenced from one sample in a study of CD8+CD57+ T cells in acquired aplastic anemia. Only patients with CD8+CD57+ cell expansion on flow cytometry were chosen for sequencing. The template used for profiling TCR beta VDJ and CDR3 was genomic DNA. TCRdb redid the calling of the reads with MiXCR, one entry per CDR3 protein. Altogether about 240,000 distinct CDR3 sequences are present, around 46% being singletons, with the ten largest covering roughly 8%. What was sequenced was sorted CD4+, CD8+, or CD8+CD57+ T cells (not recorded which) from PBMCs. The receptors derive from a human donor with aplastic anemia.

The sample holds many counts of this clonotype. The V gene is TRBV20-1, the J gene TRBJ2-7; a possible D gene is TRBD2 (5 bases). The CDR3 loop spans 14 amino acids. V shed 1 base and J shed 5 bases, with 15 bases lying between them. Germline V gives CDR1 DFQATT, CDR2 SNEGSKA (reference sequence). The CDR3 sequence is CSARVPGMLNEQYF. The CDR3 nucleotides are TGCAGTGCTAGAGTTCCGGGGATGTTGAACGAGCAGTACTTC.

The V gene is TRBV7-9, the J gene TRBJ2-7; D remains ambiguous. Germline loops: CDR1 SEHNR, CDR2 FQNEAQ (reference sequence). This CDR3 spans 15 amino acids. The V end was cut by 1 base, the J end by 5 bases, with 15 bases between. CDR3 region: CASSLGTALYHEQYF. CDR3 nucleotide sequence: TGTGCCAGCAGCTTAGGCACGGCTCTCTACCACGAGCAGTACTTC.

This CDR3 is CAMDPNTGGQSEKLFF. The CDR3 coding sequence is TGTGCCATGGACCCGAACACCGGGGGGCAAAGTGAAAAACTGTTTTTT. The chain couples TRBV7-9 to TRBJ1-4; perhaps TRBD1 as D (6 bases). The CDR3 loop spans 16 amino acids. V was pared by 10 bases and J by 7 bases, with 25 bases between. Per germline, CDR1 SEHNR and CDR2 FQNEAQ (reference sequence).

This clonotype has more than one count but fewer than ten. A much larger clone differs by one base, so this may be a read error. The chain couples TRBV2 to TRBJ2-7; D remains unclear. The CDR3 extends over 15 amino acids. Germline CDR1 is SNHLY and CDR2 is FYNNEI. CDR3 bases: TGTGCCGGCAGTACCCGCTTTTGGGCTTACTACGAGCAGTACTTC. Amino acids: CAGSTRFWAYYEQYF. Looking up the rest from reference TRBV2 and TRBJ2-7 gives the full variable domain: EPEVTQTPSHQVTQMGQEVILRCVPISNHLYFYWYRQILGQKVEFLVSFYNNEISEKSEIFDDQFSVERPDGSNFTLKIRSTKLEDSAMYFCAGSTRFWAYYEQYFGPGTRLTVT.

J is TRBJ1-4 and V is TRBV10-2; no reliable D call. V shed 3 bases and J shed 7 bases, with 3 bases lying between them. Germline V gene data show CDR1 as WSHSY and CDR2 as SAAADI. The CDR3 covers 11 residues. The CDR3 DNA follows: TGCGCCAGCAGTGACCCTGAAAAACTGTTTTTT. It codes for CASSDPEKLFF.

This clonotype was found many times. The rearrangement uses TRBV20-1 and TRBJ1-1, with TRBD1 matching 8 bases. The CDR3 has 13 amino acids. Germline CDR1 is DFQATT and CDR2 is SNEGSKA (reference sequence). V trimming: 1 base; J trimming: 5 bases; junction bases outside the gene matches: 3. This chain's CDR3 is CSARAGGETEAFF. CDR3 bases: TGCAGTGCTAGAGCAGGGGGCGAGACTGAAGCTTTCTTT.

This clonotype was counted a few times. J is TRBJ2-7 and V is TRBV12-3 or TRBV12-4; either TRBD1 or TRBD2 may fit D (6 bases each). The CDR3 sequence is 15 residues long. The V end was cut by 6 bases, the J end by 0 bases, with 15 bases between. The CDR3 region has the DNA TGTGCCAGCAGCCCCGACAGGACTAACTCCTACGAGCAGTACTTC. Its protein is CASSPDRTNSYEQYF.

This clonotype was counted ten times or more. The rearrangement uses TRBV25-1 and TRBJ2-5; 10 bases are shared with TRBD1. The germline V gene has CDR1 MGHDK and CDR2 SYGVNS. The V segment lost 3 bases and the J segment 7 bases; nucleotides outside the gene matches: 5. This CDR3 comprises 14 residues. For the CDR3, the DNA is TGTGCCAGCAGTGATTTAGGGACAGGGGTGACCCAGTACTTC. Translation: CASSDLGTGVTQYF.

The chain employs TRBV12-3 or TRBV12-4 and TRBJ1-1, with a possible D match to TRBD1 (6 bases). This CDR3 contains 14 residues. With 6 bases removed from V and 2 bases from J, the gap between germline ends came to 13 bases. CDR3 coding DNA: TGTGCCAGCAGCAGCGGGGGGCTTAACACTGAAGCTTTCTTT. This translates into CASSSGGLNTEAFF.

CDR3 nucleotides: TGTGCCACCAGCAGAGTTATGGGGGCAGGGGGCTTCTACGAGCAGTACTTC. Its translation: CATSRVMGAGGFYEQYF. The rearrangement joins TRBV15 to TRBJ2-7; 8 bases are a match to TRBD1. The CDR3 runs to 17 residues. Germline CDR1 is LNHNV and CDR2 is YYDKDF (reference sequence). J gave up 3 bases and V 1 base, and 11 bases lay outside the gene matches.

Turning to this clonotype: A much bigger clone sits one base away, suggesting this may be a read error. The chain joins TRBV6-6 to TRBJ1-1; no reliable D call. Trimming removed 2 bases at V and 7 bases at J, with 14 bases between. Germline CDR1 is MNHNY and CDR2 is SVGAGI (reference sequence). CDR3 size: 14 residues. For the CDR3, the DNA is TGTGCCAGCAGTTACCCGGGCTACGACATTGAAGCTTTCTTT. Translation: CASSYPGYDIEAFF.

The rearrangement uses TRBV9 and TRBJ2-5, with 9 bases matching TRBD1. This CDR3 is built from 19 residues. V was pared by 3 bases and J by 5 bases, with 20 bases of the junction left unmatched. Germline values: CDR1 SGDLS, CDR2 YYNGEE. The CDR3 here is CASSASPRDREFSWETQYF. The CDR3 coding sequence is TGTGCCAGCAGCGCGTCACCCCGGGACAGGGAGTTTAGTTGGGAGACCCAGTACTTC. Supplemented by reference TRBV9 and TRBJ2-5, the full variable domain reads DSGVTQTPKHLITATGQRVTLRCSPRSGDLSVYWYQQSLDQGLQFLIQYYNGEERAKGNILERFSAQQFPDLHSELNLSSLELGDSALYFCASSASPRDREFSWETQYFGPGTRLLVL.

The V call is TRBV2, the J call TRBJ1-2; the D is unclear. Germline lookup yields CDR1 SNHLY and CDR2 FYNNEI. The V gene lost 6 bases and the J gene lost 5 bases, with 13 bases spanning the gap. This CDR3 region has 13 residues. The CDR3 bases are TGTGCCAGCAGCCAAGCCGGCCCGTATGGCTACACCTTC. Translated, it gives CASSQAGPYGYTF.

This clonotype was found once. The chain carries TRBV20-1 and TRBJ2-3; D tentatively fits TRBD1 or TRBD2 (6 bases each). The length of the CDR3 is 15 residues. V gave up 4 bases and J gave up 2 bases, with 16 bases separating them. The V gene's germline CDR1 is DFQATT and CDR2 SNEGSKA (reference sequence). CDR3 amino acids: CSATPKQGLTDTQYF. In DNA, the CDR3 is TGCAGTGCTACCCCCAAACAGGGACTCACAGATACGCAGTATTTT.

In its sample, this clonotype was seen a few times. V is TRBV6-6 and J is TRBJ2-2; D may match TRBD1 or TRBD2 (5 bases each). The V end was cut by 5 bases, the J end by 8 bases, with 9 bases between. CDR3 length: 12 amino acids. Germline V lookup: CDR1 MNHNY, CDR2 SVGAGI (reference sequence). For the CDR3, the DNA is TGTGCCAGCAGTGACGGGGCAGGGGAGCTGTTTTTT. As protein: CASSDGAGELFF.

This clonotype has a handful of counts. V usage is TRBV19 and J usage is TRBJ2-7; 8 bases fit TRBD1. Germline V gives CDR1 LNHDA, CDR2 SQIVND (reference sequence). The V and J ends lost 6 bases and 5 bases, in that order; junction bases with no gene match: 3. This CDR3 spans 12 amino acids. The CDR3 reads CASRQGVDEQYF. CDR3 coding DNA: TGTGCCAGTAGACAGGGGGTCGACGAGCAGTACTTC.

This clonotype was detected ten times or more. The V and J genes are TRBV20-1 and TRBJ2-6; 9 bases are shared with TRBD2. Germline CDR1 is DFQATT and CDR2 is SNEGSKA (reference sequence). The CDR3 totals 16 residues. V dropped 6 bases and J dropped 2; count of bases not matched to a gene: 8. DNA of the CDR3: TGCAGTGCAACGGGACTAGCAATCACTGGGGCCAACGTCCTGACTTTC. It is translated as CSATGLAITGANVLTF.

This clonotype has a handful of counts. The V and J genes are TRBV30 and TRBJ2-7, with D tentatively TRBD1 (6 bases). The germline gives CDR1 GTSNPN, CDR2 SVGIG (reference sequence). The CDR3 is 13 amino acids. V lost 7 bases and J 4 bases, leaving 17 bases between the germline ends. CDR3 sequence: CALVQPDRYEQYF. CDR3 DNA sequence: TGTGCCTTAGTACAACCCGACAGGTACGAGCAGTACTTC. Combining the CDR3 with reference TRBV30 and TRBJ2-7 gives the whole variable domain SQTIHQWPATLVQPVGSPLSLECTVEGTSNPNLYWYRQAAGRGLQLLFYSVGIGQISSEVPQNLSASRPQDRQFILSSKKLLLSDSGFYLCALVQPDRYEQYFGPGTRLTVT.

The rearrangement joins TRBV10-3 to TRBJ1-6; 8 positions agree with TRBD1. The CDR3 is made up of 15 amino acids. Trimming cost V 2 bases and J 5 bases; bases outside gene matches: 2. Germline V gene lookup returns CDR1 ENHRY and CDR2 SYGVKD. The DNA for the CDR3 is TGTGCCATCAGTGAGCAGGACAGGGATAATTCACCCCTCCACTTT. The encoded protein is CAISEQDRDNSPLHF.

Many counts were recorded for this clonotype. The CDR3 spells CASSPTETLNTEAFF. The CDR3 DNA follows: TGTGCCAGCAGCCCTACAGAAACCTTGAACACTGAAGCTTTCTTT. The rearrangement uses TRBV7-2 and TRBJ1-1, with D hard to call. With 5 bases removed from V and 0 bases from J, the gap between germline ends came to 13 bases. This CDR3 has 15 residues. Germline lookup yields CDR1 SGHTA and CDR2 FQGNSA.

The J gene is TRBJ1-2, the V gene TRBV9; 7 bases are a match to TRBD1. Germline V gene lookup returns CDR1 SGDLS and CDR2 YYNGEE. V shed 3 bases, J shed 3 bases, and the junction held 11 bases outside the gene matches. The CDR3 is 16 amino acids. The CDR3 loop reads CASSDTRQGDHYGYTF. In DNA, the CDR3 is TGTGCCAGCAGCGATACTAGACAGGGTGACCACTATGGCTACACCTTC. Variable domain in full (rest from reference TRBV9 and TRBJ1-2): DSGVTQTPKHLITATGQRVTLRCSPRSGDLSVYWYQQSLDQGLQFLIQYYNGEERAKGNILERFSAQQFPDLHSELNLSSLELGDSALYFCASSDTRQGDHYGYTFGSGTRLTVV.

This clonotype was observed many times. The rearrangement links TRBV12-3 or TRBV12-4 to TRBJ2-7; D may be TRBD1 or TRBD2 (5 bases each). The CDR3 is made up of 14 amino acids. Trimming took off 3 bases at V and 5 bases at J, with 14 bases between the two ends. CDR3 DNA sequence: TGTGCCAGCAGTTTCTCGGGACCCCCTGACGAGCAGTACTTC. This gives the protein CASSFSGPPDEQYF.

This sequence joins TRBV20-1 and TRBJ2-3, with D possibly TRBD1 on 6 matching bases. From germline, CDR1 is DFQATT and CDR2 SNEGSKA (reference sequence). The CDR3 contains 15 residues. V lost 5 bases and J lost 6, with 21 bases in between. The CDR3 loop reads CSAQGQNDTRDTQYF. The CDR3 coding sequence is TGCAGTGCTCAAGGACAGAACGACACCAGGGATACGCAGTATTTT.

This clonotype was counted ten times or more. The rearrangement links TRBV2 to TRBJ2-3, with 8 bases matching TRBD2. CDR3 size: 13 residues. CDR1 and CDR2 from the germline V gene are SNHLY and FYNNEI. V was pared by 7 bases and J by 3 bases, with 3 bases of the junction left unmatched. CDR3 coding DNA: TGTGCCAGCACGGGGGGGGATACAGATACGCAGTATTTT. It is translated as CASTGGDTDTQYF.

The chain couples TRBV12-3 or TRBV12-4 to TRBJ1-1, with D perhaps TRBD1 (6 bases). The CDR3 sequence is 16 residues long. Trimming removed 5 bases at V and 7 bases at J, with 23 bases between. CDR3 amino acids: CASSPTLGGARGEAFF. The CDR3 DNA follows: TGTGCCAGCAGTCCCACCCTTGGGGGGGCGCGGGGTGAAGCTTTCTTT.

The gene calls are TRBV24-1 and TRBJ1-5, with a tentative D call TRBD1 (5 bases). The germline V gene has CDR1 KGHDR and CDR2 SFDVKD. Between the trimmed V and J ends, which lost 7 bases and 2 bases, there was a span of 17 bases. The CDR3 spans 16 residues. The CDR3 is CATSSDVGERNQPQHF. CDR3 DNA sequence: TGTGCCACCAGCTCAGATGTGGGGGAACGCAATCAGCCCCAGCATTTT.

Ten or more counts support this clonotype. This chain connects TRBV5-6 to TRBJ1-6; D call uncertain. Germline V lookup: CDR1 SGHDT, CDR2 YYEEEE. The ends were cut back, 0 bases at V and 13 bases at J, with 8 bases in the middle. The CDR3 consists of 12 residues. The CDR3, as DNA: TGTGCCAGCAGCTTGGAAGGGTTTCCCCTCCACTTT. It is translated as CASSLEGFPLHF.

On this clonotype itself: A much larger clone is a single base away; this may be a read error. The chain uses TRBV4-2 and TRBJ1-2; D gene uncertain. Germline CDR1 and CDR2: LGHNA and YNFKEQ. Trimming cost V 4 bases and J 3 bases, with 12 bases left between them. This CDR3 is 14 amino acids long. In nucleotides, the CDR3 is TGTGCCAGCAGCCGAGTACAGTCCGACTATGGCTACACCTTC. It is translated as CASSRVQSDYGYTF.

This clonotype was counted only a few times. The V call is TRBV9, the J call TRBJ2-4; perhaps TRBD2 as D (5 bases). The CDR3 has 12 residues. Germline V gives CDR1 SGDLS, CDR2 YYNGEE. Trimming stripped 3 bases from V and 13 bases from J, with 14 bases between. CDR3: CASSAPRGAQYF. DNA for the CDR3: TGTGCCAGCAGCGCCCCCCGGGGTGCCCAGTACTTC.

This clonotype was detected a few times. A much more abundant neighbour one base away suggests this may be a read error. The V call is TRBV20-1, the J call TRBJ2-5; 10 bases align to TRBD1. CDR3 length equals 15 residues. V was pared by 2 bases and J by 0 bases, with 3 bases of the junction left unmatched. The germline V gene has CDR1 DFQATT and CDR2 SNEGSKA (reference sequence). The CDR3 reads CSARRQGANQETQYF. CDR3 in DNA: TGCAGTGCTAGACGACAGGGGGCCAACCAAGAGACCCAGTACTTC.

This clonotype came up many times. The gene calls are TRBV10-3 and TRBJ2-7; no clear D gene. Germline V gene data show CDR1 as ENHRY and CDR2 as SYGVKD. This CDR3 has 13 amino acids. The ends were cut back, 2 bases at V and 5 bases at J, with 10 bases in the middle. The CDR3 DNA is TGTGCCATCAGTGAGGCGAGAATCCACGAGCAGTACTTC. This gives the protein CAISEARIHEQYF.

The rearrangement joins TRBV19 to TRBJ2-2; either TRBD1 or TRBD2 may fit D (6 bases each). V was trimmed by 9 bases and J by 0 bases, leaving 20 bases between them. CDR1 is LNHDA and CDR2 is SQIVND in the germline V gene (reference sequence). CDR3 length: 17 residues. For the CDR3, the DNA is TGTGCCAGCAGCCCCACCCCGGGGGCCGCGAACACCGGGGAGCTGTTTTTT. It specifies CASSPTPGAANTGELFF.